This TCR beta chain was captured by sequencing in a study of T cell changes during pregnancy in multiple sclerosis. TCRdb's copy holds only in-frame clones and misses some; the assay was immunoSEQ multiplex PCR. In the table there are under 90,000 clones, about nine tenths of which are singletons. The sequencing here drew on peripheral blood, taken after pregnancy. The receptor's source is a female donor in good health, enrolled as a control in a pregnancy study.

CDR3 in DNA: TGTGCCAGCAGTTTGGAGGCTCTATCCTACGAGCAGTACTTC. As protein: CASSLEALSYEQYF. The V call is TRBV6-5, the J call TRBJ2-7; D might be TRBD2 (5 bases). Germline assignment: CDR1 MNHEY and CDR2 SVGAGI. Trimming removed 4 bases from V and 1 base from J, with 11 bases in between. This CDR3 has 14 residues.